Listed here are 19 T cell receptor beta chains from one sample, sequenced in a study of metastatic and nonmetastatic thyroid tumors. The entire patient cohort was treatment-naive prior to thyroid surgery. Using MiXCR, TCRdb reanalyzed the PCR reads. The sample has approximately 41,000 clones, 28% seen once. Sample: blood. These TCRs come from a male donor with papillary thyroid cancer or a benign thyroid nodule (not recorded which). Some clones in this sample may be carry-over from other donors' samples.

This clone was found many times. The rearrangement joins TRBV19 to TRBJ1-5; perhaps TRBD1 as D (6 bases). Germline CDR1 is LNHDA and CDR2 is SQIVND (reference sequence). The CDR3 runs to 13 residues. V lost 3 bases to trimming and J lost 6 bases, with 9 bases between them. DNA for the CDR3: TGTGCCAGTAGTATTTCAGGGGTTCAGCCCCAGCATTTT. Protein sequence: CASSISGVQPQHF.

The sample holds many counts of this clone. CDR3 amino acids: CASSVEGSGRNTIYF. DNA of the CDR3: TGTGCCAGCAGCGTAGAAGGGTCGGGGCGAAACACCATATATTTT. The gene calls are TRBV9 and TRBJ1-3; D perhaps matches TRBD1 (5 bases). V lost 0 bases to trimming and J lost 5 bases, with 12 bases between them. Germline CDR1 is SGDLS and CDR2 is YYNGEE. The CDR3 totals 15 residues.

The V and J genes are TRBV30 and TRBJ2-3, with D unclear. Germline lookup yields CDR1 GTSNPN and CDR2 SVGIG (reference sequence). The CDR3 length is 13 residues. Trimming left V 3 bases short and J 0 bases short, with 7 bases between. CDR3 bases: TGTGCCTGGAGGCCCCCTAGCACAGATACGCAGTATTTT. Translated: CAWRPPSTDTQYF.

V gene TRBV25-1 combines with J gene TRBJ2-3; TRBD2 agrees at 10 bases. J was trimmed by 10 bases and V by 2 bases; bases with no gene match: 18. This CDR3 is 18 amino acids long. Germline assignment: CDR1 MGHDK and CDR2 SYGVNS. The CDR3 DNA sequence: TGTGCCAGCAGTGAAGCCTCTAGCGGGAGCGTTTCGCGCAATGCGCAGTATTTT. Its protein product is CASSEASSGSVSRNAQYF.

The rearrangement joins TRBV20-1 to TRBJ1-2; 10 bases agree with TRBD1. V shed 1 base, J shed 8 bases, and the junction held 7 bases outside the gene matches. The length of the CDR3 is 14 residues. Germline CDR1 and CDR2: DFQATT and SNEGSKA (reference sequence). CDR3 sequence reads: CSARGSGQGDGYTF. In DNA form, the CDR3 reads TGCAGTGCTAGAGGTTCTGGACAGGGGGACGGCTACACCTTC.

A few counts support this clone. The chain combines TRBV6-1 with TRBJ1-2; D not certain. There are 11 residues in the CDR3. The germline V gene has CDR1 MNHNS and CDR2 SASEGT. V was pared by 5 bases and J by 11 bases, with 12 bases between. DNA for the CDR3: TGTGCCAGCAGTCGAGGGCATGTTTACACCTTC. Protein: CASSRGHVYTF.

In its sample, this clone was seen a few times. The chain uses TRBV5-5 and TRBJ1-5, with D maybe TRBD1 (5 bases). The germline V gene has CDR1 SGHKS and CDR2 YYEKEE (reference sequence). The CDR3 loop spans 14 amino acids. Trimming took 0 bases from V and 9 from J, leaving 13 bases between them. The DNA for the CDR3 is TGTGCCAGCAGCTTGGGGTCAGGGTTGGCGCCCCAGCATTTT. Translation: CASSLGSGLAPQHF.

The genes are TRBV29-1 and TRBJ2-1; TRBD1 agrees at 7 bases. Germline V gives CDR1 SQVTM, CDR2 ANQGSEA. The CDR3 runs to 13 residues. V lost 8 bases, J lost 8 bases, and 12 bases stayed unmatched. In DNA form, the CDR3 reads TGCAGCTCGGAAGGGACAGATCCCGATGAGCAGTTCTTC. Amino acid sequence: CSSEGTDPDEQFF.

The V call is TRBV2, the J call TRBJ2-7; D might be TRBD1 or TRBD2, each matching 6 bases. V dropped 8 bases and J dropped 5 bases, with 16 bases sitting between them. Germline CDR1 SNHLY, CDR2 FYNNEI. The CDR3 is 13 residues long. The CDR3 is CASLDRSGDEQYF. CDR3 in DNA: TGTGCCAGCCTTGACAGGTCGGGGGACGAGCAGTACTTC.

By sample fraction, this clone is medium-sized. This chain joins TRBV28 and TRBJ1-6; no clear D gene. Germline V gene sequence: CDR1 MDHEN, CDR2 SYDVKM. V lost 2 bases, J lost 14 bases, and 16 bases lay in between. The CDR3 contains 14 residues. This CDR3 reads CASSLVGSEPALHF. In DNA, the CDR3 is TGTGCCAGCAGTTTAGTAGGAAGTGAACCGGCCCTCCACTTT.

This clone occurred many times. CDR3 in DNA: TGCAGTGCTAGTCCCGGTATTAGGGGCTCCTACAATGAGCAGTTCTTC. Translated: CSASPGIRGSYNEQFF. The chain carries TRBV20-1 and TRBJ2-1, with D perhaps matching TRBD1 (5 bases). Germline lookup yields CDR1 DFQATT and CDR2 SNEGSKA (reference sequence). The CDR3 consists of 16 residues. The ends were cut back, 3 bases at V and 0 bases at J, with 15 bases in the middle.

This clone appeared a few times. The CDR3 sequence is CATSEGSNQPQHF. The CDR3 nucleotides read TGTGCCACCAGTGAGGGGTCAAATCAGCCCCAGCATTTT. V is TRBV24-1 and J is TRBJ1-5; no reliable D call. CDR1 is KGHDR, CDR2 SFDVKD, per germline. There are 13 residues in the CDR3. V was clipped by 4 bases and J by 4 bases, with 7 bases between them.

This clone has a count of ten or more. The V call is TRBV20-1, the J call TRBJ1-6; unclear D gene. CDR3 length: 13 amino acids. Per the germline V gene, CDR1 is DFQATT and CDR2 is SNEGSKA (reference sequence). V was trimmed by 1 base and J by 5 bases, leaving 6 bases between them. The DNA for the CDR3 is TGCAGTGCTAGAGCCACAAATAATTCACCCCTCCACTTT. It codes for CSARATNNSPLHF.

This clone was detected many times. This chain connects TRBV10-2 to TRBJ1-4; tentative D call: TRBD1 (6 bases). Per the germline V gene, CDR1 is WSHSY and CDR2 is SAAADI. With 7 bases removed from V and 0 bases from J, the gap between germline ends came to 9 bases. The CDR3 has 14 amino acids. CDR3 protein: CASTGGPTNEKLFF. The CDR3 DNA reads TGCGCCAGCACGGGGGGCCCAACTAATGAAAAACTGTTTTTT.

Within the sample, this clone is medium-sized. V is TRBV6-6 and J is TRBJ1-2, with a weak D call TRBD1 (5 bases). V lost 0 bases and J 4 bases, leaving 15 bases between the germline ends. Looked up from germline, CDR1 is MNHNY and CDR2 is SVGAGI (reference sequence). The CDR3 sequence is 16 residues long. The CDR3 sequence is CASSYSIGEGSYGYTF. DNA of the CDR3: TGTGCCAGCAGTTACTCGATTGGGGAGGGGAGCTATGGCTACACCTTC.

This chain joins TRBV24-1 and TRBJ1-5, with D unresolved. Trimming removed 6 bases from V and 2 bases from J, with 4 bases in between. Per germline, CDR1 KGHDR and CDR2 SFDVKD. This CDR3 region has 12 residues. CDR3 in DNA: TGTGCCACCAGTTACGGCAATCAGCCCCAGCATTTT. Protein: CATSYGNQPQHF.

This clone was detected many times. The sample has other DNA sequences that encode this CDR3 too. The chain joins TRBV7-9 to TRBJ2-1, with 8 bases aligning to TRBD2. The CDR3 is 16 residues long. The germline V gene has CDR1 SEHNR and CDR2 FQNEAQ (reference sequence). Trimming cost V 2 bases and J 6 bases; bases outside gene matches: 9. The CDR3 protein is CASSLRTSSWGNEQFF. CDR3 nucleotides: TGTGCCAGCAGCTTAAGGACTAGCTCGTGGGGCAATGAGCAGTTCTTC.

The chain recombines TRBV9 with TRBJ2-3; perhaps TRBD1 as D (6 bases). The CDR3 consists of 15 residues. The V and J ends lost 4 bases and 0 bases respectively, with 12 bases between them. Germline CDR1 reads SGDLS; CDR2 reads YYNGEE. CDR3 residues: CASSLQGKSTDTQYF. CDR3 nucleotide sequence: TGTGCCAGCAGCCTCCAGGGGAAAAGCACAGATACGCAGTATTTT.

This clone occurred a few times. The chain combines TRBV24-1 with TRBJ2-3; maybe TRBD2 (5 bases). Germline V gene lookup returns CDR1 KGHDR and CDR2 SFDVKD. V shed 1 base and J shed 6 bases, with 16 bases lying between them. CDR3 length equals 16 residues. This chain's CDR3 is CATSDLGRAPADTQYF. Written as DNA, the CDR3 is TGTGCCACCAGTGATTTAGGGCGGGCGCCAGCGGATACGCAGTATTTT.